The source of this TCR beta chain is a study of early T cells in non-severe SARS-CoV-2 infection. On the study more broadly: Investigators sequenced bulk RNA drawn from unsorted whole blood, and chains remained unpaired.

The CDR3 is made up of 14 amino acids. Germline trimming cut 4 bases from V and 5 bases from J; bases unmatched to any gene: 8. CDR1 and CDR2 from the germline V gene are MNHNY and SVGAGI (reference sequence). This clonotype came up a few times. What it binds is unknown. The study, taken as a whole, reports: Using VDJdb, the matching emphasized anti-spike CD8 responses while missing private and CD4 specificities.

Unique molecular identifier tags were affixed to discrete cDNA molecules. TCRdb redid the calling of the 5' RACE reads with MiXCR, one entry per CDR3 protein. The profile shows tens of thousands of distinct CDR3 sequences, 9.5% to 12% of them singletons. Sample: whole blood, taken at baseline. The sequence was collected from an adult who was a healthcare worker with PCR-confirmed SARS-CoV-2 infection or an uninfected control (not recorded which). The chain couples TRBV6-6 to TRBJ2-7, with TRBD1 identical over 7 bases. CDR3 bases: TGTGCCAGCAGTTCGCAGGGGGTGTTGAACGAGCAGTACTTC. Encoded protein: CASSSQGVLNEQYF.